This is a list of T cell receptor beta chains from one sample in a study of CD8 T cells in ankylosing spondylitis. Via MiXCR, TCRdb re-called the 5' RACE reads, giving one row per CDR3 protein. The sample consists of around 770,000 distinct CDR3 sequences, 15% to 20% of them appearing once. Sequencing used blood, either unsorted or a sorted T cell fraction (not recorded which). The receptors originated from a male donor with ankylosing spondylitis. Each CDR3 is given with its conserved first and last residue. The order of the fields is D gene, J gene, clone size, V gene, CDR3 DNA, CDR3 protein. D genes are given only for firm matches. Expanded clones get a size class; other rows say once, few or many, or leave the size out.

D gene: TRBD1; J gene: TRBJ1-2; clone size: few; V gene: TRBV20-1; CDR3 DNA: TGCAGTGCTACCCCGGCCTGGACAGGATATGGCTACACCTTC; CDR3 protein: CSATPAWTGYGYTF
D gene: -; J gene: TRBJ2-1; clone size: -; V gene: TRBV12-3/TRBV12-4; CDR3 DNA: TGTGCCAGCAGACCACAGGGAGGCGAGCAGTTCTTC; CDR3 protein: CASRPQGGEQFF
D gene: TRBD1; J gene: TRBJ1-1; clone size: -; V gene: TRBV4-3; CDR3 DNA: TGCGCCAGCAGCCTTCGGACAGGGTCTCCGACTGAAGCTTTCTTT; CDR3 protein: CASSLRTGSPTEAFF
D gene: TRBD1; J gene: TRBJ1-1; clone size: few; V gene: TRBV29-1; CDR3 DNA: TGCAGCGTAATCCCAAAACTGACAGGGCTCTTGAACACTGAAGCTTTCTTT; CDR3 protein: CSVIPKLTGLLNTEAFF
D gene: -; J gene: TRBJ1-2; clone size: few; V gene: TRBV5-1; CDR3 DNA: TGCGCCAGCAGCCTAACTCAGGTCGGCGGCTACACCTTC; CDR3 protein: CASSLTQVGGYTF
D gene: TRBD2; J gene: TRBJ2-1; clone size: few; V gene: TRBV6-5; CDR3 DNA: TGTGCCAGCAGTTATGGTGTGACTAGCAGAAATGAGCAGTTCTTC; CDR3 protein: CASSYGVTSRNEQFF
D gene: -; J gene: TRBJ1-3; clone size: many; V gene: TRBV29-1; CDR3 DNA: TGCAGCGTTGAAGCCCCTAATGGTTCTGGAAACACCATATATTTT; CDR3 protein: CSVEAPNGSGNTIYF
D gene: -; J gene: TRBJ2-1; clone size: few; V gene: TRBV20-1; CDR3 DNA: TGCAGTGCTAGAGCTCCGGGAGACCCCTACAATGAGCAGTTCTTC; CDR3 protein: CSARAPGDPYNEQFF
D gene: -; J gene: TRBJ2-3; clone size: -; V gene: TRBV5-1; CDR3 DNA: TGCGCCAGCAGCTTCTTGGGATTTAGCACAGATACGCAGTATTTT; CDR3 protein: CASSFLGFSTDTQYF
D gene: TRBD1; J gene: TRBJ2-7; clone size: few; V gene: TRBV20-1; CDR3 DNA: TGCAGTTCCACGACCGGGACAGCCTACGAGCAGTACTTC; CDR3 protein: CSSTTGTAYEQYF